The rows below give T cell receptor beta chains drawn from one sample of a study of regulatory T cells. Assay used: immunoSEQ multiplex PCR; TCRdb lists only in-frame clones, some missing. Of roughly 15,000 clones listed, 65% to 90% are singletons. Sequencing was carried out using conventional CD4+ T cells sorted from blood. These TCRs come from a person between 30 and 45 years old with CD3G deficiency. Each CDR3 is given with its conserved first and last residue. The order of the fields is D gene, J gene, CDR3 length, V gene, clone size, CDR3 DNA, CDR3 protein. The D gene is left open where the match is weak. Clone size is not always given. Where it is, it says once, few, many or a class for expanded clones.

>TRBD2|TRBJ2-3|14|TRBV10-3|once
TGTGCCACCAAGACTAGCGGGGGGTCGGATACGCAGTATTTT
CATKTSGGSDTQYF
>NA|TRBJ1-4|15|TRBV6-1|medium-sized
TGTGCCAGCAGTGAAGGACGTCAGATTAATGAAAAACTGTTTTTT
CASSEGRQINEKLFF
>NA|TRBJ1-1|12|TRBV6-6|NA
TGTGCCAGCAGTTTCCGGAACACTGAAGCTTTCTTT
CASSFRNTEAFF
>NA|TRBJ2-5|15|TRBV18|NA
TGTGCCAGCTCACCAAACTGGGGCAGGGAGGAGACCCAGTACTTC
CASSPNWGREETQYF
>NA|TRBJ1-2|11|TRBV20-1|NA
TGCAGTGCCAACACAGGACGGGGCTACACCTTC
CSANTGRGYTF
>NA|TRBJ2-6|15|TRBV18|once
TGTGCCAGCTCCCAGTACGGCTCTGGGGCCAACGTCCTGACTTTC
CASSQYGSGANVLTF
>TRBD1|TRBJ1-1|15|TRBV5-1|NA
TGCGCCAGCAGCTTGGCCGGGACAGGGAGCACTGAAGCTTTCTTT
CASSLAGTGSTEAFF
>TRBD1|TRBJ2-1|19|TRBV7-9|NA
TGTGCCAGCAGCCCCGGCAGGGGGTTACGCTTGGGCTCCTACAATGAGCAGTTCTTC
CASSPGRGLRLGSYNEQFF
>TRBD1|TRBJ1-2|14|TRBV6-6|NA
TGTGCCAGCAGTACCGGACAGGGGGCCTATGGCTACACCTTC
CASSTGQGAYGYTF
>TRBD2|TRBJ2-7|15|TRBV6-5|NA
TGTGCCAGCAGTTACTCGGCTAGCGGGAGTTACGAGCAGTACTTC
CASSYSASGSYEQYF
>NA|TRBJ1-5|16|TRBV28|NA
TGTGCCAGCAGCCACTTTCGGACGCGGTTCAATCAGCCCCAGCATTTT
CASSHFRTRFNQPQHF
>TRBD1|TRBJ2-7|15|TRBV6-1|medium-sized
TGTGCCAGCAGTCTCGGGACAGGGGTGGTTTACGAGCAGTACTTC
CASSLGTGVVYEQYF
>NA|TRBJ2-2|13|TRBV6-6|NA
TGTGCCAGCAGTAAGACAGGAACCGGGGAGCTGTTTTTT
CASSKTGTGELFF
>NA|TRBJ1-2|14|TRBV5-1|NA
TGCGCCAGCAGCTTGGATACAGCCCACTATGGCTACACCTTC
CASSLDTAHYGYTF
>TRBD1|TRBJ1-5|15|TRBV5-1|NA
TGCGCCAGCAGCCTGGGGGACAGGGGTGGTCAGCCCCAGCATTTT
CASSLGDRGGQPQHF
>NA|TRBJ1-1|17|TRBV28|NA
TGTGCCAGCAGTTTGTCGTATGGTCTGGGAATGAACACTGAAGCTTTCTTT
CASSLSYGLGMNTEAFF
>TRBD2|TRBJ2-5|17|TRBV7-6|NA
TGTGCCAGCAGCTTAGTAGCCGGGACTAGCGGGAAAGAGACCCAGTACTTC
CASSLVAGTSGKETQYF
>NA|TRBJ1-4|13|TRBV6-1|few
TGTGCCAGCCGAAGGACAGATAATGAAAAACTGTTTTTT
CASRRTDNEKLFF
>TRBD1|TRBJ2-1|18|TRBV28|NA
TGTGCCAGCAGTTCCTCAGGCGGACCGGACAGGGGTGCAAATGAGCAGTTCTTC
CASSSSGGPDRGANEQFF
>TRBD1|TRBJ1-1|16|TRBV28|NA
TGTGCCAGCAGTTTAAACAGGGGAGCGAGGAACACTGAAGCTTTCTTT
CASSLNRGARNTEAFF
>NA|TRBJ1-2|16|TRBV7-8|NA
TGTGCCAGCAGCTTAGCGTACGACAGCCGTCAAGGGGGCTACACCTTC
CASSLAYDSRQGGYTF
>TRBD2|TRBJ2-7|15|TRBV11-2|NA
TGTGCCAGCAGCTTAACTAGCGGGGGCTCCTACGAGCAGTACTTC
CASSLTSGGSYEQYF
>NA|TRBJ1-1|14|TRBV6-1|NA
TGTGCCAGCAGTCACGCAGGGGTCTCCACTGAAGCTTTCTTT
CASSHAGVSTEAFF
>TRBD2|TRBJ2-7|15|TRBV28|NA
TGTGCCAGCAGTAATGCAGGGCGGCTAGCGGGGGAGCAGTACTTC
CASSNAGRLAGEQYF
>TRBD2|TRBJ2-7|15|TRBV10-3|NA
TGTGCCATCAGTGCGAGCGGGACCGGGACCCACGAGCAGTACTTC
CAISASGTGTHEQYF
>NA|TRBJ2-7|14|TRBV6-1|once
TGTGCCAGCACCCAGGGTGGGGGCTCCTACGAGCAGTACTTC
CASTQGGGSYEQYF
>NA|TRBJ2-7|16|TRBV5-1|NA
TGCGCCAGCAGCTGGGGAGACAGGACTAACTCCTACGAGCAGTACTTC
CASSWGDRTNSYEQYF
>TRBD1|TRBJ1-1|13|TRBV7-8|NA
TGTGCTAGCAGCTTAGGCCAGGGACAGGAAGCTTTCTTT
CASSLGQGQEAFF
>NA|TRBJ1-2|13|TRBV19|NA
TGTGCCAGTAGTATTTCCGGGTCGGATGGCTACACCTTC
CASSISGSDGYTF
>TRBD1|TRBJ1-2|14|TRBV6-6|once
TGTGCCAGCACTGGGACAGGGGGTTGGAGTGGCTACACCTTC
CASTGTGGWSGYTF
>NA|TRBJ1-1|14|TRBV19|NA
TGTGCCAGTAGTATGGGCCAAGGCTTGACTGAAGCTTTCTTT
CASSMGQGLTEAFF
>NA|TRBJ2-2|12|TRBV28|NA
TGTGCCACCGGGGGGAACACCGGGGAGCTGTTTTTT
CATGGNTGELFF
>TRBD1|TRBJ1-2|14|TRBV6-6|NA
TGTGCCAGCAGCCCGGGACAGGGGCTCTATGGCTACACCTTC
CASSPGQGLYGYTF
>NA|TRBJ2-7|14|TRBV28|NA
TGTGCCAGCAGTTTACAGAGTCGGGCGAGCGAGCAGTACTTC
CASSLQSRASEQYF
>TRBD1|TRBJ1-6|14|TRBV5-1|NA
TGCGCCAGCAGCCTAGGACAGGGAAATTCACCCCTCCACTTT
CASSLGQGNSPLHF
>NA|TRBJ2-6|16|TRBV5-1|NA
TGCGCCAGCAGCTTGGGAGGAAGCTCTGGGGCCAACGTCCTGACTTTC
CASSLGGSSGANVLTF
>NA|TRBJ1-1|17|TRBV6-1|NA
TGTGCCAGCAGTGAAAACTGGGGGAGTTCCTCGGACGCTGAAGCTTTCTTT
CASSENWGSSSDAEAFF
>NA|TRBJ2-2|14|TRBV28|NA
TGTGCCAGCAGTTTAAACGGAGGCACCGGGGAGCTGTTTTTT
CASSLNGGTGELFF
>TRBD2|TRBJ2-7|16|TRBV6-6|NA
TGTGCCAGCAGTACCAAACTAGCGGGAGGTTTTCACGAGCAGTACTTC
CASSTKLAGGFHEQYF
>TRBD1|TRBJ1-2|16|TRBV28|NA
TGTGCCAGCAGTTCAGTCGGCAGGGGGCTTCGTGGTGGCTACACCTTC
CASSSVGRGLRGGYTF
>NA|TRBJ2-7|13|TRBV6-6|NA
TGTGCCAGCAGTCACGGCCACGCTGACGAGCAGTACTTC
CASSHGHADEQYF
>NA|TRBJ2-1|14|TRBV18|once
TGTGCCAGCTCACCCTCTACAGGGATCGATGAGCAGTTCTTC
CASSPSTGIDEQFF
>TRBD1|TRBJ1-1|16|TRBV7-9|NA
TGTGCCAGCAGCTCGACCTCCGGGACAGGGAGACGAAAAGCTTTCTTT
CASSSTSGTGRRKAFF
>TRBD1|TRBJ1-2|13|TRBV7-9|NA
TGTGCCAGCAGCTTAGCACAGGGGCTTGGCTACACCTTC
CASSLAQGLGYTF
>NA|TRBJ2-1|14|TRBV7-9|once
TGTGCCAGCAGCTTAATCGGTCGCAACAATGAGCAGTTCTTC
CASSLIGRNNEQFF
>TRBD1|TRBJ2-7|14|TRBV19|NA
TGTGCCAGTAGTCTGGACAGGGGCACCTACGAGCAGTACTTC
CASSLDRGTYEQYF
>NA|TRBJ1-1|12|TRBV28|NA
TGTGCCAGCAGTCCACCGGGATTAGAAGCTTTCTTT
CASSPPGLEAFF
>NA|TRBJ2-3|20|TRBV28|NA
TGTGCCAGCAGTTTAGAGTTCGGGCAGGGGGGATTGAGGGGCACAGATACGCAGTATTTT
CASSLEFGQGGLRGTDTQYF
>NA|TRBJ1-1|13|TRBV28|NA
TGTGCCAGCAGAAACCGTGTGAACACTGAAGCTTTCTTT
CASRNRVNTEAFF
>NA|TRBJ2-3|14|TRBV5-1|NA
TGCGCCAGCAGCTTGCGACTATTCACAGATACGCAGTATTTT
CASSLRLFTDTQYF
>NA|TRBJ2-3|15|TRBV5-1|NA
TGCGCCAGCAGCTTGGCCGGGCCCCTCACAGATACGCAGTATTTT
CASSLAGPLTDTQYF
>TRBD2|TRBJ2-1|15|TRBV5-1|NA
TGCGCCAGCAGCCCCGGGACTAGCGGGGGGGATGAGCAGTTCTTC
CASSPGTSGGDEQFF
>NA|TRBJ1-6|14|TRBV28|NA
TGTGCCAGCAGTCTTCACTCGGGCGGGTCACCCCTCCACTTT
CASSLHSGGSPLHF
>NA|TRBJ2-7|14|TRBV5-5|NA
TGTGCCAGCAGCTTTCAAGGGTATACCTACGAGCAGTACTTC
CASSFQGYTYEQYF
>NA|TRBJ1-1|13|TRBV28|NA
TGTGCCAGCATGGGACATGGGAACACTGAAGCTTTCTTT
CASMGHGNTEAFF
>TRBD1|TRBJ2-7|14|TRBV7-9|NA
TGTGCCAGCAGCCGCGGGACAGGGCCCTACGAGCAGTACTTC
CASSRGTGPYEQYF
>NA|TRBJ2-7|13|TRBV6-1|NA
TGTGCCAGCAGTGGGCGGTGGAATGGCGAGCAGTACTTC
CASSGRWNGEQYF
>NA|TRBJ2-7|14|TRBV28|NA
TGTGCCAGCAGTTTGAACAGAGACTCCTACGAGCAGTACTTC
CASSLNRDSYEQYF